This paragraph reports one T cell receptor beta chain. Its antigen remains unidentified. The data originate from a study of T cell clonotyping in hematopoietic cell transplantation. Clones were read by immunoSEQ multiplex PCR, and TCRdb kept only the in-frame ones, dropping some. The profile covers about 36,000 clones, with 88% appearing a single time and roughly 2% taken by the ten largest. Study-wide results and limits: After transplant, recipient diversity fell while pathologically expanded clonotypes grew through day 180. Graft donor and pretransplant recipient Inverse Simpson Index values predicted broader posttransplant TCR diversity. CD4 and CD8 repertoire contributions could not be separated without sorting.

V lost 7 bases, J lost 5 bases, and 11 bases stayed unmatched. CDR1 and CDR2 (germline): MDHEN, SYDVKM. This CDR3 has 14 residues. The chain links TRBV28 to TRBJ2-7; 7 nucleotides match TRBD1. The sequencing input was peripheral blood mononuclear cells. The sequence was collected from a woman in her 40s in good health. Some clones in this sample may be carry-over from other donors' samples. CDR3 in amino acids: CASTPDRETHEQYF. CDR3 DNA: TGTGCCAGCACTCCCGACAGGGAAACCCACGAGCAGTACTTC.